This TCR beta chain was sequenced during a study of Graves' ophthalmopathy and Graves' hyperthyroidism. Using RNA transcripts, the TCR beta CDR3 regions were amplified. HTBI-primed first-round RT-PCR preceded second-round multiplex PCR. TCRdb re-analysed the multiplex PCR reads in MiXCR, keeping a single row per CDR3 protein. This sample carries 400,000 to 450,000 distinct CDR3 sequences, around 20% of them seen once, and the ten largest clones take 3%. Germline-derived CDR1 and CDR2 are MNHNS and SASEGT. V was cut by 5 bases and J by 0 bases, with 7 bases left in between. The CDR3 has 13 amino acids. The diagnosis combined clinical symptoms, thyroxine, TRAb, thyroid ultrasound and orbital computed tomography scans.

The specimen was peripheral blood. This sequence was found in a woman under 30 with stable Graves' hyperthyroidism. The chain carries TRBV6-1 and TRBJ1-1, with D uncertain. The CDR3: CASSSNLNTEAFF. The CDR3 DNA sequence: TGTGCCAGCAGTAGCAATCTGAACACTGAAGCTTTCTTT.